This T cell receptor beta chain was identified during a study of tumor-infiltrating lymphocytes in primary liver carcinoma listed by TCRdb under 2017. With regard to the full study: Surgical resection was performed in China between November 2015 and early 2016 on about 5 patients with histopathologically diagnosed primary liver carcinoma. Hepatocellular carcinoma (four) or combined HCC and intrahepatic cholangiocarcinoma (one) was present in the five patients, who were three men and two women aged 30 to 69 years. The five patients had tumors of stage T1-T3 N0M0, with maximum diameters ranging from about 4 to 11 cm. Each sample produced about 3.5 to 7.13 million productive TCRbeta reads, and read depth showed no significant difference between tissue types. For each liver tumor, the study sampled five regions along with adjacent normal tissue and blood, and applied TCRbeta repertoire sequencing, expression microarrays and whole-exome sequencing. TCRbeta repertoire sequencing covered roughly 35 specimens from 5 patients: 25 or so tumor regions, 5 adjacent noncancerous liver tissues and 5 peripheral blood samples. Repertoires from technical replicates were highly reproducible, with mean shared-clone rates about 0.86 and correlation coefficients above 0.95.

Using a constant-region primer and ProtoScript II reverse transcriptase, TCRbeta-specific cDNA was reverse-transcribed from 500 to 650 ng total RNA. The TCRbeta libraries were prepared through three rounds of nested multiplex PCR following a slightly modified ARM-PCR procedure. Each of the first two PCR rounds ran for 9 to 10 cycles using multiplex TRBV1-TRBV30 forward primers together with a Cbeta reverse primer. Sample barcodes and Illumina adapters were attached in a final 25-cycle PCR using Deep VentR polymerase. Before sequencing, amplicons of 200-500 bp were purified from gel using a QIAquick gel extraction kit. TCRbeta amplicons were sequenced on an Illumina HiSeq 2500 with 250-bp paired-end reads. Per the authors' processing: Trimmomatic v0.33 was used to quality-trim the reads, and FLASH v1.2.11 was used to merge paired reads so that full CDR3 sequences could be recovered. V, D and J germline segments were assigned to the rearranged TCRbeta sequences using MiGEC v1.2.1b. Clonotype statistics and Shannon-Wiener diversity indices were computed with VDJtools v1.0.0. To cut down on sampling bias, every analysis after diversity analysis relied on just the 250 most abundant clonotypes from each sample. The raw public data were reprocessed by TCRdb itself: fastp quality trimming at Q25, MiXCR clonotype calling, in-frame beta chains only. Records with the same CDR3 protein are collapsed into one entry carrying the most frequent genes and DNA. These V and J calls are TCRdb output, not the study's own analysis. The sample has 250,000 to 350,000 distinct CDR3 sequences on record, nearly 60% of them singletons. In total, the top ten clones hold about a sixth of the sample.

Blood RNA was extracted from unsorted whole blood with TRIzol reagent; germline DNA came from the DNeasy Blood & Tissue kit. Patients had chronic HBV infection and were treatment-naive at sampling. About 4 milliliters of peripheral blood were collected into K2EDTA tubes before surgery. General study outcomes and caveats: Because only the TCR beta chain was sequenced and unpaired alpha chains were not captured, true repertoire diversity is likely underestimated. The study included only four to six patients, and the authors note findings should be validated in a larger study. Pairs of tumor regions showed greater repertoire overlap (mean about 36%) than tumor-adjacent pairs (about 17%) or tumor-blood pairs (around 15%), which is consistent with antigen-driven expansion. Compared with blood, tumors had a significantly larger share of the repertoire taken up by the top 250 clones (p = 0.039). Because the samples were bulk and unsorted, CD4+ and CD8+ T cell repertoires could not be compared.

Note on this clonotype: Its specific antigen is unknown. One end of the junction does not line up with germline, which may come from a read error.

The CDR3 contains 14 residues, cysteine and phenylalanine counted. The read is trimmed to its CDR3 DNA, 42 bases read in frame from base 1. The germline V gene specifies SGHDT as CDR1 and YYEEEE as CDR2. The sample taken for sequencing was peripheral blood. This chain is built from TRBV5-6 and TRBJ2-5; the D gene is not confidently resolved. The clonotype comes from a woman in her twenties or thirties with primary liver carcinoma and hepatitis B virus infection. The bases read TGTGCCAGCAGCTTGAGGTGGCAGCAAGAGATCCAGTACTTC. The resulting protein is CASSLRWQQEIQYF.